This T cell receptor (beta chain) stems from a study of shared clonotypes between healthy human individuals. Those who donated were healthy HIV-negative adults, with no recent acute infections or vaccinations reported. The donor cohort consisted entirely of Caucasian adults residing in Nashville, Tennessee. At deep level, the assay was performed. Template amounts of 250 to 350 ng DNA, 25,000 to 30,000 T cell genomes, were employed in unsorted PBMC replicate PCRs. Sequenced by immunoSEQ multiplex PCR; TCRdb stores in-frame clones only, minus some. The data contain about half a million clones, approximately 80% of them singletons. CDR3 length: 13 amino acids. The V end lost 2 bases, the J end lost 2 bases, and 6 bases lay between the germline ends. The germline gives CDR1 SGHTA, CDR2 FQGNSA.

The J gene is TRBJ2-5, the V gene TRBV7-2; D unresolved. This clonotype was sampled from a middle-aged woman in good health. Some clones in this sample may be carry-over from other donors' samples. Sequenced material: PBMCs. In nucleotides, the CDR3 is TGTGCCAGCAGCTTACCAAATCAAGAGACCCAGTACTTC. Protein product: CASSLPNQETQYF.